This TCR beta chain emerged from a study of cytotoxic CD8 clonotypes in ibrutinib-treated CLL. Looking at the study overall: Approximately 25 partial and 2 complete responses; at median roughly 70 months, around 15 remitted, some 12 progressed. Response samples were taken after a median of around twelve months on treatment, range 6 to 36. General study results and limits: Clonality increased at ibrutinib response, then returned toward baseline at progression. Age-matched healthy donor levels were exceeded by baseline clonality, which tracked circulating CD8+ T-cell counts.

This CDR3 is 14 amino acids long. Looked up from germline, CDR1 is MNHEY and CDR2 is SMNVEV (reference sequence). After removal of 5 bases from V and 4 bases from J, the junction contained 6 bases not matched to a gene. The protocol was immunoSEQ multiplex PCR, while the TCRdb copy is restricted to in-frame clones and leaves out a portion. This table holds over 100,000 clones, approximately 85% found once. With regard to this clone: Its antigen is unknown.

This clonotype was obtained from a human donor with chronic lymphocytic leukemia. The sample in question was PBMCs, obtained after 24 months of ibrutinib treatment. The chain couples TRBV27 to TRBJ2-5; TRBD2 agrees at 8 bases. CDR3 DNA: TGTGCCAGCAGTCCTAGCGGGCGGCGAGAGACCCAGTACTTC. Protein: CASSPSGRRETQYF.